The 25 T cell receptor beta chains in this list originate from one sample, sequenced in a study of blood T cells in healthy people across ages. The authors ran a second PCR of about 7 to 12 cycles using a sample-barcoded 5' primer and a J-beta primer mix. From the 5' RACE reads, TCRdb called clonotypes with MiXCR, one entry per CDR3 protein. The sample lists 1,800,000 or so distinct CDR3 sequences, 35% to 50% seen once, with 20% to 25% in the top ten. The sample taken for sequencing was blood. The receptors derive from a human donor in good health.

The chain has TRBV20-1 and TRBJ2-3, with D unclear. V was trimmed by 3 bases and J by 5 bases, leaving 12 bases between them. The CDR3 loop spans 13 amino acids. Germline assignment: CDR1 DFQATT and CDR2 SNEGSKA (reference sequence). CDR3 in amino acids: CSASLMLGDTQYF. The CDR3 bases are TGCAGTGCTAGTCTAATGCTTGGAGATACGCAGTATTTT.

V and J are TRBV7-2 and TRBJ1-6; D ambiguous. The CDR3 totals 12 residues. V lost 5 bases and J lost 9, with 8 bases in between. Germline-derived CDR1 and CDR2 are SGHTA and FQGNSA. The CDR3 reads CASSPALSPLHF. CDR3 nucleotide sequence: TGTGCCAGCAGCCCGGCCCTTTCACCCCTCCACTTT.

V gene TRBV3-1 combines with J gene TRBJ1-2; tentatively, D is TRBD1 (6 bases). The V end was cut by 4 bases, the J end by 5 bases, with 14 bases between. CDR3 length: 14 amino acids. CDR1 and CDR2 from the germline V gene are LGHDT and YNNKEL (reference sequence). CDR3: CASSPGQWGYGYTF. CDR3 sequence (DNA): TGTGCCAGCAGCCCCGGACAGTGGGGTTATGGCTACACCTTC. The full variable domain, its missing parts supplied by reference TRBV3-1 and TRBJ1-2, is DTAVSQTPKYLVTQMGNDKSIKCEQNLGHDTMYWYKQDSKKFLKIMFSYNNKELIINETVPNRFSPKSPDKAHLNLHINSLELGDSAVYFCASSPGQWGYGYTFGSGTRLTVV.

V usage is TRBV29-1 and J usage is TRBJ1-2; D is undetermined. Trimming stripped 3 bases from V and 6 bases from J, with 11 bases between. The CDR3 runs 12 residues. Germline CDR1 reads SQVTM; CDR2 reads ANQGSEA. The CDR3 region has the DNA TGCAGCGTTGATGGCCTATGGGATGGCTACACCTTC. Protein: CSVDGLWDGYTF.

The rearrangement joins TRBV20-1 to TRBJ2-4, with D tentatively TRBD2 (6 bases). V was cut by 3 bases and J by 4 bases, with 13 bases left in between. The CDR3 runs to 14 residues. Germline V gives CDR1 DFQATT, CDR2 SNEGSKA (reference sequence). This chain's CDR3 is CSASRTGGKNIQYF. Written as DNA, the CDR3 is TGCAGTGCTAGTCGCACCGGGGGTAAAAACATTCAGTACTTC.

The chain is built from TRBV6-2 or TRBV6-3 and TRBJ2-3, with D unclear. Trimming took off 2 bases at V and 8 bases at J, with 8 bases between the two ends. CDR1 is MNHEY and CDR2 is SVGEGT in the germline V gene. The CDR3 is 12 amino acids. The CDR3 region has the DNA TGTGCCAGCAGTTACACCACCGGTACGCAGTATTTT. Its translation: CASSYTTGTQYF.

This clonotype showed up just a few times. The chain joins TRBV7-9 to TRBJ1-6, with D possibly matching TRBD1 (6 bases). V was trimmed by 4 bases and J by 7 bases, leaving 14 bases between them. The germline V gene encodes CDR1 SEHNR and CDR2 FQNEAQ (reference sequence). The CDR3 has 15 amino acids. The CDR3 reads CASSSWTAANSPLHF. As DNA, the CDR3 is TGTGCCAGCAGCTCTTGGACAGCCGCCAATTCACCCCTCCACTTT.

This chain links TRBV7-2 with TRBJ2-5; no firm D call. Germline V gene data show CDR1 as SGHTA and CDR2 as FQGNSA. This CDR3 contains 13 residues. Trimming removed 1 base from V and 11 bases from J, with 14 bases in between. CDR3 coding DNA: TGTGCCAGCAGCTTAGAGTCTAGAACCGGGCAGTACTTC. It encodes CASSLESRTGQYF.

The gene calls are TRBV20-1 and TRBJ2-5; TRBD1 matches 9 bases. Germline assignment: CDR1 DFQATT and CDR2 SNEGSKA (reference sequence). The CDR3 runs to 13 residues. J gave up 5 bases and V 6 bases, and 7 bases lay outside the gene matches. The CDR3 region is CSAKQGAAETQYF. The CDR3 DNA is TGCAGTGCGAAACAGGGGGCCGCGGAGACCCAGTACTTC.

This clonotype occurred once. V and J are TRBV4-3 and TRBJ2-6; no clear D gene. This CDR3 is 17 amino acids long. Germline V gene data show CDR1 as LGHNA and CDR2 as YSLEER. V was shortened by 0 bases and J by 4 bases, with 13 bases between the two germline ends. For the CDR3, the DNA is TGCGCCAGCAGCCAAGACAAGGTACCCTCCGGGGCCAACGTCCTGACTTTC. This translates into CASSQDKVPSGANVLTF.

This clonotype was observed a few times. The CDR3 loop is CATLKQENYGYTF. DNA for the CDR3: TGTGCCACCCTTAAACAGGAGAACTATGGCTACACCTTC. The chain recombines TRBV12-3 or TRBV12-4 with TRBJ1-2; possibly TRBD1 for D (5 bases). V was cut by 10 bases and J by 2 bases, with 14 bases left in between. The CDR3 contains 13 residues.

This clonotype was counted ten times or more. V and J are TRBV29-1 and TRBJ1-1, with 10 nucleotides matching TRBD1. In germline, CDR1 is SQVTM, CDR2 ANQGSEA. With V trimmed by 0 bases and J by 4 bases, 5 bases remained unmatched. This CDR3 spans 15 amino acids. CDR3 sequence (DNA): TGCAGCGTTGAAGAAGGGTGGGACAGGGGCACTGAAGCTTTCTTT. Translated, it gives CSVEEGWDRGTEAFF.

The V gene is TRBV15, the J gene TRBJ1-6; D ambiguous. The V gene's germline CDR1 is LNHNV and CDR2 YYDKDF (reference sequence). The CDR3 extends over 14 amino acids. Between the trimmed V and J ends, which lost 1 base and 6 bases, there was a span of 7 bases. In DNA, the CDR3 is TGTGCCACCAGCAGAGGCGCCTCTAATTCACCCCTCCACTTT. The encoded protein is CATSRGASNSPLHF.

This clonotype was seen a handful of times. This rearrangement joins TRBV12-3 or TRBV12-4 to TRBJ2-1; 12 positions agree with TRBD2. There are 16 residues in the CDR3. With V trimmed by 6 bases and J by 9 bases, 12 bases remained unmatched. The DNA of the CDR3 is TGTGCCAGCAGGGAAAGGACTAGCGGGGATGTGGGTGAGCAGTTCTTC. Translated, it gives CASRERTSGDVGEQFF.

This clonotype was seen a few times. In this CDR3 the conserved last residue, phenylalanine or tryptophan, is missing, so a read error is likely. The chain has TRBV24-1 and TRBJ1-5; possibly TRBD1 for D (5 bases). Germline values: CDR1 KGHDR, CDR2 SFDVKD. The length of the CDR3 is 14 residues. V shed 9 bases and J shed 5 bases, with 16 bases lying between them. The CDR3 here is CATGQGGVDQPQHL. The CDR3 DNA reads TGTGCCACCGGGCAGGGTGGAGTTGATCAGCCCCAGCATTTG.

This clonotype was observed a handful of times. The chain employs TRBV20-1 and TRBJ2-7, with D tentatively TRBD1 or TRBD2 (6 bases each). This CDR3 spans 15 amino acids. With 0 bases removed from V and 4 bases from J, the gap between germline ends came to 16 bases. Germline assignment: CDR1 DFQATT and CDR2 SNEGSKA (reference sequence). The CDR3 here is CSARDLYQGRYEQYF. CDR3 DNA sequence: TGCAGTGCTAGAGATCTTTATCAGGGGAGGTACGAGCAGTACTTC.

V and J are TRBV6-5 and TRBJ1-2, with D hard to call. Germline V lookup: CDR1 MNHEY, CDR2 SVGAGI. The CDR3 runs to 15 residues. The germline V and J ends were trimmed by 0 bases and 3 bases, with 11 bases remaining between them. Here the CDR3 DNA reads TGTGCCAGCAGTTACTCGGCCGGAACTCACTATGGCTACACCTTC. Protein sequence: CASSYSAGTHYGYTF.

J is TRBJ2-3 and V is TRBV18; D gene unclear. CDR1 is KGHSH and CDR2 is LQKENI in the germline V gene. The CDR3 has 14 amino acids. Trimming stripped 3 bases from V and 4 bases from J, with 11 bases between. CDR3 residues: CASSPMVISDTQYF. The CDR3 nucleotides are TGTGCCAGCTCACCGATGGTAATATCAGATACGCAGTATTTT.

The rearrangement joins TRBV6-2 or TRBV6-3 to TRBJ1-2, with D perhaps matching TRBD1 (5 bases). Trimming cost V 5 bases and J 1 base, with 14 bases left between them. The CDR3 totals 15 residues. Germline V lookup: CDR1 MNHEY, CDR2 SVGEGT. The CDR3 DNA reads as TGTGCCAGCAGTCGCAGACAGCTAAATAACTATGGCTACACCTTC. Amino acid sequence: CASSRRQLNNYGYTF.

The V call is TRBV5-1, the J call TRBJ2-7; TRBD1 agrees at 9 bases. J was trimmed by 5 bases and V by 4 bases; bases with no gene match: 13. The CDR3 runs 16 residues. Per the germline V gene, CDR1 is SGHRS and CDR2 is YFSETQ. The CDR3 protein is CASSPKCDRGINEQYF. The DNA of the CDR3 is TGCGCCAGCAGCCCGAAATGCGACAGGGGGATCAACGAGCAGTACTTC.

This clonotype was detected only a few times. The gene calls are TRBV28 and TRBJ1-5, with a tentative D call TRBD1 (5 bases). This CDR3 has 14 residues. The germline V gene encodes CDR1 MDHEN and CDR2 SYDVKM. V lost 6 bases and J lost 3, with 12 bases in between. The CDR3 DNA is TGTGCCAGCAGCCCGGGACGGAACAATCAGCCCCAGCATTTT. It yields the protein CASSPGRNNQPQHF.

This rearrangement joins TRBV13 to TRBJ1-4, with 7 bases matching TRBD1. The ends lost 4 bases at V and 8 bases at J; junction bases unmatched: 10. Germline-derived CDR1 and CDR2 are PRHDT and FYEKMQ (reference sequence). The CDR3 runs to 15 residues. In nucleotides, the CDR3 is TGTGCCAGCAGCTCTACAGGGGACTTGGGGGAAAAACTGTTTTTT. Its protein product is CASSSTGDLGEKLFF.

The chain carries TRBV27 and TRBJ1-6; D is unresolved. CDR1 and CDR2 (germline): MNHEY, SMNVEV (reference sequence). Deletions cut 2 bases from V and 10 bases from J, with 15 bases between. The CDR3 contains 15 residues. CDR3 loop: CASSLMGQGSSPLHF. Written as DNA, the CDR3 is TGTGCCAGCAGTTTAATGGGTCAAGGTAGCTCACCCCTCCACTTT.

Only a few counts were recorded for this clonotype. This rearrangement joins TRBV4-1 to TRBJ1-2; 9 nucleotides agree with TRBD1. There are 15 residues in the CDR3. Trimming removed 0 bases from V and 8 bases from J; junction bases left unmatched: 7. Germline V lookup: CDR1 MGHRA, CDR2 YSYEKL. CDR3 loop: CASSQDLGTGWGYTF. In DNA form, the CDR3 reads TGCGCCAGCAGCCAAGATCTTGGGACAGGGTGGGGCTACACCTTC.

V gene TRBV20-1 combines with J gene TRBJ1-5, with D perhaps matching TRBD1 (6 bases). The CDR3 runs 12 residues. Germline V lookup: CDR1 DFQATT, CDR2 SNEGSKA (reference sequence). Trimming cost V 6 bases and J 3 bases, with 9 bases left between them. The CDR3 spells CSAQGPNQPQHF. As DNA, the CDR3 is TGCAGTGCACAGGGCCCCAATCAGCCCCAGCATTTT.